This TCR beta chain was captured by sequencing in a study of blood T cell repertoires in COVID-19. Study details: Sites across the United States, Italy and Spain contributed samples from acute and convalescent COVID-19. Nucleic acid was either cDNA or gDNA, and it came from T cells, B-cell-depleted T cells, or PBMCs.

Authors' analysis steps: How many nucleated cells were present was estimated from reference gene primer amplification. Generated by immunoSEQ multiplex PCR, the TCRdb table keeps only in-frame clones and is missing some. D and trimming come from the DNA, and the V and J calls and clone size come from that table. The sample holds about 180,000 clones, more than 75% seen once. The CDR3 is made up of 15 amino acids. Germline V gives CDR1 SGDLS, CDR2 YYNGEE. V shed 2 bases, J shed 5 bases, and the junction held 4 bases outside the gene matches. It was during active infection that Seattle patients were enrolled and then longitudinally followed.

The sequence came from a person in their 70s with COVID-19, enrolled during active disease. Sequenced input: peripheral blood. The chain employs TRBV9 and TRBJ2-5; 12 bases fit TRBD2. The CDR3 coding sequence is TGTGCCAGCAGCGTGAGGGGACTAGCGGGCGAGACCCAGTACTTC. Its translation is CASSVRGLAGETQYF.